This entry concerns a single T cell receptor beta chain. The antigen is not known. Generation of TCR cDNA used 5'RACE template switching (which added a universal primer site and UMIs). Via MiXCR, TCRdb re-called the 5' RACE reads, giving one row per CDR3 protein. Here the sample spans 550,000 or so distinct CDR3 sequences, under 25% being singletons. These data originate in a study of T cells after yellow fever vaccination. Study as a whole: Preparation used SMART-Seq v4 Ultra Low Input for the low-cell-number fractions.

Overall study results and limits: Contaminants from the bulk population, in the form of abundant clonotypes, could be found in FACS-sorted repertoires. Reappearance after the booster was seen for most primary-vaccination clones, at 95% to 97% CD4 and 70% to 90% CD8.

The sample in question was PBMCs, obtained 15 days after the yellow fever booster vaccination. The TCR comes from a man aged 30 to 45 who received the YFV17D yellow fever vaccine.

The CDR3 DNA is TGTGCCTCTACGGTGGTGCACGAGCAGTACTTC. Translating it yields CASTVVHEQYF. The chain uses TRBV30 and TRBJ2-7; D not resolved. CDR3 length: 11 amino acids. The ends were cut back, 7 bases at V and 5 bases at J, with 12 bases in the middle. The germline CDR1 and CDR2 sequences are GTSNPN and SVGIG (reference sequence).